This is a list of T cell receptor beta chains from one sample in a study of blood T cell repertoires in COVID-19. The protocol was immunoSEQ multiplex PCR, while the TCRdb copy is restricted to in-frame clones and leaves out a portion. Found here are 150,000 to 200,000 clones, less than 90% of them singletons; the top ten hold over 6%. Input material: peripheral blood. The receptors were gathered from a woman aged 70 to 79 with COVID-19, enrolled during active disease. Each CDR3 is given without its conserved first and last residue. Where a row states a size, it is once, few, many or the class of an expanded clone; other rows omit it.

j_call,v_call,clone_size,cdr3_aa
TRBJ1-3,TRBV30,NA,AWTQGLGNTIY
TRBJ1-1,TRBV6-5,NA,ASSYGQGFRTEAF
TRBJ2-5,TRBV19,NA,ASSPQGSPQETQY
TRBJ2-1,TRBV29-1,NA,SVPGWSSYNEQF
TRBJ1-2,TRBV6-5,NA,ASRSGTASYGYT
TRBJ1-6,TRBV10-1,NA,ASSEGLWGAPLH
TRBJ2-7,TRBV13,NA,ASSFRTGPSSYEQY
TRBJ2-2,TRBV15,NA,ATSSPSENTGELF
TRBJ2-2,TRBV18,few,ASSPLGDGELF
TRBJ2-3,TRBV5-1,NA,ASSLAGTGSTDTQY
TRBJ1-6,TRBV2,NA,ASRGQINSPLH
TRBJ1-3,TRBV13,NA,ASSLEQGASTIY
TRBJ2-1,TRBV5-1,NA,ASSYGVDRANEQF
TRBJ1-2,TRBV28,NA,ASSSTGTGPGYT
TRBJ2-2,TRBV14,once,ASSSGGTGELF
TRBJ1-1,TRBV29-1,many,SARRGNTEAF
TRBJ2-1,TRBV19,NA,ASSIGLVPYEQF
TRBJ1-3,TRBV6-5,NA,ASSSGQFSGNTIY
TRBJ1-4,TRBV5-5,NA,ASSFQGDSNEKLF
TRBJ1-1,TRBV12-5,NA,ASGLGRNTEAF
TRBJ2-5,TRBV4-2,NA,ASSQTGETQY
TRBJ1-3,TRBV15,NA,ATSIDRGNTIY
TRBJ2-3,TRBV9,NA,ASSVALLSTDTQY
TRBJ2-4,TRBV2,NA,ASSRDSKNIQY
TRBJ2-5,TRBV7-2,NA,ASSPPGGTQY
TRBJ2-3,TRBV2,NA,ASRGQGSGDTQY
TRBJ1-1,TRBV30,NA,AYARGKTEAF
TRBJ2-5,TRBV19,NA,ASSITGNPYQETQY
TRBJ1-1,TRBV6-5,NA,ASSPGRGTEAF
TRBJ2-3,TRBV7-7,NA,ASSLEPTDTQY
TRBJ1-1,TRBV5-5,NA,ASSLGGINTEAF
TRBJ1-2,TRBV7-9,NA,ASSLQGAYGYT
TRBJ2-5,TRBV19,NA,ASSILAGVQETQY
TRBJ1-1,TRBV11-2,NA,ASSDRGNTEAF
TRBJ2-3,TRBV28,NA,ASSSPTRTADTQY
TRBJ1-1,TRBV10-3,NA,AIRGQDSLNTEAF
TRBJ2-6,TRBV5-6,NA,ASSPAVGTRSGANVLT
TRBJ2-1,TRBV6-6,NA,ASSLTLQQF
TRBJ2-3,TRBV7-9,once,ASSLGAGVQRTDTQY
TRBJ1-6,TRBV3-1/TRBV3-2,NA,ASSLREPSPLH
TRBJ1-2,TRBV6-6,NA,ASSTDSYGYT
TRBJ1-3,TRBV9,few,ASSYYGNTIY
TRBJ2-1,TRBV7-2,NA,ASSPRTEAYNEQF
TRBJ2-2,TRBV6-5,NA,ASILDRGKTGELF
TRBJ2-5,TRBV9,NA,ASSGQGIVETQY
TRBJ2-2,TRBV9,few,ASSVGSGTTGAGELF
TRBJ2-3,TRBV19,NA,ASSILRGGSTDTQY
TRBJ1-6,TRBV19,NA,ASSSMQDYNSPLH
TRBJ1-4,TRBV30,NA,AWSLRGNEKLF
TRBJ1-3,TRBV3-1/TRBV3-2,NA,ASSLRTVSGNTIY
TRBJ1-2,TRBV7-2,once,ASSKGQGVYGYT
TRBJ1-5,TRBV2,many,ASRWTGADQPQH
TRBJ2-7,TRBV7-2,NA,ASSLSGTSAISYEQY
TRBJ1-4,TRBV2,NA,ASRPQGRDNEKLF
TRBJ1-6,TRBV7-2,once,ASSIGQGVYSPLH
TRBJ2-7,TRBV5-1,NA,ASSGRDRGYEQY
TRBJ2-7,TRBV19,NA,ASTETSGSTYEQY